The present entry profiles one TCR beta chain with its context. Antigen unknown. The data derive from a study of cytomegalovirus exposure and HLA in healthy donors. Study overall: Researchers previously reported finding 100 million or so unique TCR beta sequences from roughly 200 million T cells. Findings of the study overall: Upon later analysis, TCR association rates were observed to vary by HLA locus, being highest for DRB1 and lowest for HLA-C. Many donors carried some public TCRs, although rarity characterized most TCR sequences.

The PCR made use of 60 Vbeta and 13 Jbeta primers. Data came from immunoSEQ multiplex PCR; TCRdb stores just in-frame clones and leaves some out. The sample has around 140,000 clones, 76% seen once. V trimming: 8 bases; J trimming: 4 bases; junction bases outside the gene matches: 10. The CDR3 runs to 15 residues. The germline V gene has CDR1 SGDLS and CDR2 YYNGEE. The sample comprised PBMCs. This TCR was recovered from a man aged 40-49 years in good health and CMV-seronegative. V usage is TRBV9 and J usage is TRBJ1-2; 11 bases map to TRBD1. CDR3 amino acids: CASSKGQGEGYGYTF. CDR3 bases: TGTGCCAGTAGCAAGGGACAGGGGGAAGGCTATGGCTACACCTTC.